This T cell receptor beta chain was documented in a study of T cells in Graves' hyperthyroidism and ophthalmopathy (dated by TCRdb to between 2018 and 2020). Regarding the study in general: Peripheral blood was sampled at the time of initial diagnosis, prior to any treatment. Whether ophthalmopathy could be predicted prospectively was tested in an independent validation cohort made up of roughly 19 hyperthyroidism patients plus 17 patients who later progressed to ophthalmopathy. The paper reports TCR Vbeta CDR3 sequencing of roughly 140 peripheral blood samples: around 45 ophthalmopathy, some 80 hyperthyroidism and around 17 progressor patients. The 75 to 100 discovery patients were randomly split 7:3 into training and test sets. Once sampling was done, hyperthyroidism patients were given methimazole at a starting dose of 30 mg daily, whereas ophthalmopathy patients were given high-dose intravenous methylprednisolone. Thyroid tissue and blood T-cell repertoires from about six Graves' hyperthyroidism patients were also compared in the study. TCR V-J signatures able to tell the groups apart were searched for in a discovery cohort of approximately 95 patients, of whom about 40 had Graves' ophthalmopathy and 55 to 60 had stable Graves' hyperthyroidism.

The V end loses 1 base and the J end loses 3 bases, and a stretch of 15 bases separates them. CDR3 length: 16 amino acids, cysteine to phenylalanine. Only CDR3 DNA remains: 48 bases, in frame from the first base. Per the germline V gene, SGHVS is the CDR1 and FQNEAQ is the CDR2. This clonotype was found many times. It has no known antigen specificity. No per-base quality is available; no much larger clone lies one base away. General conclusions and limits of the study: No statistical method was used to fix the sample size in advance, and group allocation was not hidden from the investigators. Most expanded thyroid clonotypes (frequency above 0.001) were also detected in blood, suggesting blood repertoires may reflect thyroid immune responses. In validation, progression to ophthalmopathy was predicted by the model with around 70% sensitivity and roughly 76% specificity, a median of roughly 6.4 months before onset. A model built on a 13 V-J signature distinguished ophthalmopathy from stable hyperthyroidism, reaching about 88% sensitivity and approximately 83% specificity in cross-validation and 80%/75% in testing.

Ophthalmopathy patients had moderately to severely active disease, with a Clinical Activity Score of 3 or more, a NOSPECS grade of 4 or more, and a disease duration of less than 3 months. Exclusion was applied to patients with uncontrolled infections, other autoimmune diseases, pregnancy or lactation. Clinical symptoms, serum thyroxine and TRAb, thyroid ultrasound, and orbital computed tomography formed the basis for the diagnoses. Ficoll-Paque density gradient centrifugation was used to isolate PBMCs from around 9.1 ml of fresh peripheral blood. Total RNA was extracted with Trizol reagent, and quality was checked on an Agilent 2100 Bioanalyzer. The TCR beta CDR3 regions were amplified from RNA transcripts. The TCR CDR3 was subjected to a first round of RT-PCR using the HTBI primer set and the Qiagen OneStep RT-PCR kit. The libraries were constructed in a second round of multiplex PCR and then size-selected and purified. The libraries were sequenced on an Illumina HiSeq2000 using paired-end 100 bp reads. The authors processed their data as follows. Raw data were processed with SOAPnuke, discarding reads with adapters, uncalled bases, mean Phred below 15, or no exact constant-primer or identifier match. High-quality paired reads were merged using COPE v1.2.5, and each unique nucleotide sequence was defined as a clonotype. Clonotypes were aligned to IMGT TRBV, TRBD and TRBJ reference segments using MiTCR v1.1. The analysis was restricted to V-J combinations with a frequency above 0.0001, which together covered 99% to 99.2% of the repertoires. A TCS score was defined as the ratio between F50 (clonal expansion) and ExV (chaos), using BLOSUM62-based TCRdist between CDR3 peptides within each V-J. Welch's t-statistics and random forest reduced 450 to 600 V-J features to about 12, which were used in a naive Bayes classifier (R e1071). Through fastp at Q25 and MiXCR, TCRdb rebuilt clones from the public reads, retaining in-frame beta chains. Each record represents a unique CDR3 protein, reported with the most common genes and DNA among its rows. These V and J calls rely on TCRdb rather than the paper's analysis. The sample data list nearly 600,000 distinct CDR3 sequences, and more than 13% of these were observed just once. The ten biggest clones cover approximately 6.4% of the sample.

Material for sequencing was blood. The receptor chain draws on TRBV7-8 and TRBJ1-1, with a tentative D gene TRBD1 over 5 matching bases. This TCR was recovered from a woman younger than 35 with Graves' ophthalmopathy. The nucleotide sequence reads TGTGCCAGCAGCTTAGTTCCGGGGGGAGGGGACACTGAAGCTTTCTTT. This gives the protein CASSLVPGGGDTEAFF.